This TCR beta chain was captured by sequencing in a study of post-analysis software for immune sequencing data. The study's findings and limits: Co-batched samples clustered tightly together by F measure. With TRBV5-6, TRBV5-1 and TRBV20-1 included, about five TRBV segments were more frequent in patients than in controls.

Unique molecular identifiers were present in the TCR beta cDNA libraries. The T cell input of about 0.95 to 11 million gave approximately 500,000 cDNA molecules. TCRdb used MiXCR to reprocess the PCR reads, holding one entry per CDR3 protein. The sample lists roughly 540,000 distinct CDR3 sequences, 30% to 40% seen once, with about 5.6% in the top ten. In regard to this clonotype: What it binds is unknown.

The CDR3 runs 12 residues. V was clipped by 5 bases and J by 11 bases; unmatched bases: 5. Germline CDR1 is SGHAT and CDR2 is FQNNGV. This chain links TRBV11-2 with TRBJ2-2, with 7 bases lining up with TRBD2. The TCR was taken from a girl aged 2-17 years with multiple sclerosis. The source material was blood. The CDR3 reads CASSRTRDELFF. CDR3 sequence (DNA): TGTGCCAGCAGCCGGACTAGGGACGAGCTGTTTTTT.